The 10 T cell receptor beta chains below all came from one sample that was sequenced in a study of OX40 agonist ivuxolimab in advanced cancers. Sequencing was performed with immunoSEQ multiplex PCR; in TCRdb, only in-frame clones are kept and a portion is missing. The table records 50,000 to 70,000 clones, 70% to 90% of them present only once. This material consisted of CD4+ or CD8+ T cells sorted from blood, taken in a trial of the OX40 agonist ivuxolimab. The receptors were sampled from an adult with an advanced solid tumor such as melanoma, head and neck, liver or kidney cancer.

The V gene is TRBV7-9, the J gene TRBJ1-2; D perhaps matches TRBD1 (5 bases). CDR1 is SEHNR and CDR2 is FQNEAQ in the germline V gene (reference sequence). V was clipped by 4 bases and J by 8 bases, with 17 bases between them. This CDR3 is built from 14 residues. The CDR3 region has the DNA TGTGCCAGCAGCTCCGGGGGGATTCTGGGAGGCTACACCTTC. Its translation: CASSSGGILGGYTF.

The chain recombines TRBV4-1 with TRBJ2-3; D perhaps matches TRBD2 (5 bases). CDR3 size: 16 residues. Germline CDR1 and CDR2: MGHRA and YSYEKL. The CDR3 spells CAPPEASPGSTDTQYF. CDR3 coding DNA: TGCGCACCCCCGGAGGCTAGCCCCGGTAGCACAGATACGCAGTATTTT.

There are a few counts of this clone. The V call is TRBV19, the J call TRBJ1-5; D is unresolved. The germline gives CDR1 LNHDA, CDR2 SQIVND (reference sequence). Trimming took off 6 bases at V and 0 bases at J, with 12 bases between the two ends. This CDR3 contains 15 residues. The CDR3 region is CASRRPDVSNQPQHF. CDR3 coding DNA: TGTGCCAGTAGACGACCGGACGTTAGCAATCAGCCCCAGCATTTT.

The J gene is TRBJ1-2, the V gene TRBV30; tentative D call: TRBD1 (5 bases). Germline V CDR1 and CDR2: GTSNPN, SVGIG (reference sequence). The CDR3 length is 13 residues. Trimming took off 0 bases at V and 8 bases at J, with 13 bases between the two ends. In DNA form, the CDR3 reads TGTGCCTGGAGTGTGGGGCAGGGCGGGGGCTACACCTTC. Amino acids: CAWSVGQGGGYTF. Looking up the rest from reference TRBV30 and TRBJ1-2 gives the full variable domain: SQTIHQWPATLVQPVGSPLSLECTVEGTSNPNLYWYRQAAGRGLQLLFYSVGIGQISSEVPQNLSASRPQDRQFILSSKKLLLSDSGFYLCAWSVGQGGGYTFGSGTRLTVV.

The V gene is TRBV7-6, the J gene TRBJ2-5; no clear D gene. Looked up from germline, CDR1 is SGHVS and CDR2 is FNYEAQ. CDR3 length: 15 amino acids. The ends were cut back, 0 bases at V and 2 bases at J, with 10 bases in the middle. The CDR3 protein is CASSLALSVQETQYF. In DNA form, the CDR3 reads TGTGCCAGCAGCTTAGCCCTCTCAGTTCAAGAGACCCAGTACTTC.

V is TRBV19 and J is TRBJ2-5; TRBD2 agrees at 15 bases. The CDR3 consists of 18 residues. Germline CDR1 reads LNHDA; CDR2 reads SQIVND (reference sequence). V shed 3 bases and J 2 bases; nucleotides not matched to a gene: 7. CDR3 amino acids: CASSISLGLAGGQETQYF. In DNA, the CDR3 is TGTGCCAGTAGTATTAGTCTGGGACTAGCGGGAGGACAAGAGACCCAGTACTTC.

This chain uses TRBV7-9 with TRBJ1-2; D might be TRBD1 (5 bases). In germline, CDR1 is SEHNR, CDR2 FQNEAQ (reference sequence). V was cut by 5 bases and J by 1 base, with 17 bases left in between. The CDR3 sequence is 16 residues long. The DNA of the CDR3 is TGTGCCAGCAGCCGGTACGAGACAGTGAATAACTATGGCTACACCTTC. Its protein is CASSRYETVNNYGYTF.

The chain couples TRBV7-9 to TRBJ1-5; 8 bases fit TRBD1. There are 13 residues in the CDR3. Germline assignment: CDR1 SEHNR and CDR2 FQNEAQ (reference sequence). J gave up 7 bases and V 5 bases, and 4 bases lay outside the gene matches. CDR3 bases: TGTGCCAGCAGCGTGACAGGGGAACAGCCCCAGCATTTT. Translated: CASSVTGEQPQHF.

The chain is built from TRBV5-6 and TRBJ2-7; 9 bases line up with TRBD1. The CDR3 sequence is 13 residues long. Germline trimming cut 6 bases from V and 7 bases from J; bases unmatched to any gene: 8. CDR1 and CDR2 from the germline V gene are SGHDT and YYEEEE. Written as DNA, the CDR3 is TGTGCCAGCAAGCCGGGACAGGGATTAGAGCAGTACTTC. Encoded protein: CASKPGQGLEQYF.

The J gene is TRBJ2-7, the V gene TRBV12-5; TRBD2 aligns across 12 bases. J lost 0 bases, V lost 5 bases, and 11 bases had no gene match. This CDR3 region has 18 residues. Germline lookup yields CDR1 LGHNT and CDR2 FRNRAP. The CDR3 DNA reads TGTGCTAGTGGTCGCCTTCGAACTAGCGGGAGGAGCTCCTACGAGCAGTACTTC. Its protein is CASGRLRTSGRSSYEQYF.